The present TCR beta chain was sequenced within a study of low-dose radiotherapy and immunotherapy resistance in tumors. About the research overall: Each fraction for Cohort 1 was 0.5 Gy, given every 2 weeks, and the total came to 6.5 Gy. Oral administration of aspirin 300 mg daily occurred for four cycles, commencing at cycle 1 day 1. TRAV- and TRBV-specific primers, spanning alpha and beta chains, primed first-strand cDNA.

A note on this clonotype: A far larger clone is only one base removed, so a read error is likely.

TCR amplification ran 20 PCR cycles using constant-region and V-primer adapter primers. TCRdb re-called the reads with MiXCR, one entry per CDR3 protein. The data contain about 47,000 distinct CDR3 sequences, over 9.5% of them singletons. Germline loops: CDR1 SGDLS, CDR2 YYNGEE. The CDR3 covers 15 residues. Trimming cost V 0 bases and J 10 bases, with 17 bases left between them. The time point here: before trial treatment. The J gene is TRBJ2-1, the V gene TRBV9; D not certain. The sequences come from PBMCs, collected before treatment. This receptor was taken from a female donor with ovarian cancer. The CDR3: CASSVEGSRVYEQFF. In DNA, the CDR3 is TGTGCCAGCAGCGTAGAAGGGTCCCGAGTCTACGAGCAGTTCTTC.